These T cell receptor beta chains were read from a single sample in a study of cytomegalovirus exposure and HLA in healthy donors. Using immunoSEQ multiplex PCR, the repertoire was profiled, and TCRdb retains in-frame clones only, with some absent. The table lists 180,000 or so clones, about nine tenths of them singletons. Sequences were obtained from PBMCs. Receptors originate from a man between 18 and 35 years old in good health and CMV-seropositive. The CDR3 runs from the conserved cysteine through the conserved F or W. Fields, in order: V gene, J gene, D gene, clone size, CDR3 DNA, CDR3 protein. The D gene is left open where the match is weak. Size is stated for part of the rows, as once, few or many counts, or as a class when the clone is expanded.

>TRBV27|TRBJ1-5|-|once
TGTGCCAGCAGCCGGGGGGGCGGCAATCAGCCCCAGCATTTT
CASSRGGGNQPQHF
>TRBV11-1|TRBJ1-5|-|many
TGTGCCAGCAGCTCCAGGCGGGATCAGCCCCAGCATTTT
CASSSRRDQPQHF
>TRBV5-1|TRBJ2-1|TRBD1|-
TGCGCCAGCAGCACAACAGGGGGCGGCGTTGAGCAGTTCTTC
CASSTTGGGVEQFF
>TRBV6-1|TRBJ1-1|TRBD1|-
TGTGCCAGCAATCGGGGGACAGTTGAAGCTTTCTTT
CASNRGTVEAFF
>TRBV9|TRBJ2-1|TRBD2|-
TGTGCCAGCAGCATATCTAGCGGGGTCTACAATGAGCAGTTCTTC
CASSISSGVYNEQFF
>TRBV15|TRBJ2-7|TRBD2|-
TGTGCCACGGCGAGGGCTAGCGGATCCTACGAGCAGTACTTC
CATARASGSYEQYF
>TRBV7-2|TRBJ2-5|TRBD2|-
TGTGCCAGCAGCTTGACTAGCGGGAGCCCCGGGGAGACCCAGTACTTC
CASSLTSGSPGETQYF
>TRBV28|TRBJ2-1|-|-
TGTGCCAGCAGTTTACCCCCACAGGGATCGTTGGGAGAGCAGTTCTTC
CASSLPPQGSLGEQFF
>TRBV7-2|TRBJ2-6|-|-
TGTGCCAGCAGGGCCTCCGGGGCTGGGGCCAACGTCCTGACTTTC
CASRASGAGANVLTF
>TRBV6-1|TRBJ2-7|-|-
TGTGCCAGCACCCGTGTTGCCTACGAGCAGTACTTC
CASTRVAYEQYF
>TRBV7-2|TRBJ2-3|-|-
TGTGCCAGCAGCCCCGGGGTTCAACGTGCGGATACGCAGTATTTT
CASSPGVQRADTQYF
>TRBV5-1|TRBJ2-2|-|-
TGCGCCAGCAGCTTGGTATCAGGGTCCAACACCGGGGAGCTGTTTTTT
CASSLVSGSNTGELFF
>TRBV29-1|TRBJ2-5|-|-
TGCAGCGTGGACGCAGGGCAAGAGACCCAGTACTTC
CSVDAGQETQYF
>TRBV5-1|TRBJ2-7|TRBD1|-
TGCGCCAGCAGCTTGGCCTTAGGGACAGGGCTTGACGAGCAGTACTTC
CASSLALGTGLDEQYF
>TRBV5-1|TRBJ2-7|-|-
TGCGCCAGCAGCTTTCCGGACAGACCGACCTACGAGCAGTACTTC
CASSFPDRPTYEQYF
>TRBV7-3|TRBJ2-3|-|-
TGTGCCAGCAGCTTCGGCGGGTTCGAGGGAGATACGCAGTATTTT
CASSFGGFEGDTQYF
>TRBV11-2|TRBJ1-1|-|-
TGTGCCAGCAGCTTAGATGGACAGAAAAACACTGAAGCTTTCTTT
CASSLDGQKNTEAFF
>TRBV7-2|TRBJ1-2|-|-
TGTGCCAGCAGCTTCCAGGGGAACACCGGTGGCTACACCTTC
CASSFQGNTGGYTF
>TRBV10-3|TRBJ2-1|TRBD2|once
TGTGCCATCACGCCCCTCCTAGGGACTAGCGGGAGGGATGAGCAGTTCTTC
CAITPLLGTSGRDEQFF
>TRBV29-1|TRBJ1-2|TRBD1|-
TGCAGCGTCGATGGACAGGGAAGCTATGGCTACACCTTC
CSVDGQGSYGYTF
>TRBV28|TRBJ1-1|-|-
TGTGCCAGCAGTTCAATTCAGGGTGTTGGCACTGAAGCTTTCTTT
CASSSIQGVGTEAFF
>TRBV27|TRBJ2-7|TRBD1|-
TGTGCCAGCAGCCTTAAAACAGGGGGCGGGTACGAGCAGTACTTC
CASSLKTGGGYEQYF
>TRBV7-9|TRBJ2-2|-|-
TGTGCCAGCAGCTTAGCCGGCGGGGAGCTGTTTTTT
CASSLAGGELFF
>TRBV9|TRBJ2-1|TRBD1|-
TGTGCCAGCAGCTCGGGACAGGGGGGTCCGTACAATGAGCAGTTCTTC
CASSSGQGGPYNEQFF
>TRBV29-1|TRBJ1-2|-|-
TGCAGCGCCGGTGGGGGACCGACAGGAACTACGCTTCCTTTTAACTATGGCTACACCTTC
CSAGGGPTGTTLPFNYGYTF
>TRBV5-1|TRBJ2-1|-|-
TGCGCCAGCAGCGAGGGCTTGCGGAGCTCCTACAATGAGCAGTTCTTC
CASSEGLRSSYNEQFF
>TRBV5-1|TRBJ2-7|TRBD1|-
TGCGCCAGCAGCTGGGGGACAGGGGTGGGGGAGCAGTACTTC
CASSWGTGVGEQYF
>TRBV28|TRBJ2-3|TRBD2|-
TGTGCCAGCAGTTTAGGGACTAGCGGGAGGACAGATACGCAGTATTTT
CASSLGTSGRTDTQYF
>TRBV9|TRBJ2-1|-|-
TGTGCCAGCAGCTTCGGGGACAATGAGCAGTTCTTC
CASSFGDNEQFF
>TRBV9|TRBJ1-6|-|-
TGTGCCAGCAGCGTAGCTCTAACCTCCCCCCTCCACTTT
CASSVALTSPLHF
>TRBV5-1|TRBJ2-1|TRBD1|once
TGCGCCAGCAGCTTGGGTGGACAGGGTGTGGGTGAGCAGTTCTTC
CASSLGGQGVGEQFF
>TRBV7-2|TRBJ1-4|-|-
TGTGCCAGCAGCCCCGGGACACAAAATGAAAAACTGTTTTTT
CASSPGTQNEKLFF
>TRBV6-5|TRBJ1-5|-|-
TGTGCCAGCAGTCCGGGGGTAGGCAATCAGCCCCAGCATTTT
CASSPGVGNQPQHF
>TRBV18|TRBJ2-1|TRBD2|-
TGTGCCAGCTCACTCTCCCGGACTAGCGGATTTAATGAGCAGTTCTTC
CASSLSRTSGFNEQFF
>TRBV15|TRBJ2-7|TRBD2|-
TGTGCCACCAGCAGACCCGGGACTAGCGGCTACGAGCAGTACTTC
CATSRPGTSGYEQYF
>TRBV7-6|TRBJ1-5|-|-
TGTGCCAGCAGCTTAGCACAGGGTTCAAGACAGCCCCAGCATTTT
CASSLAQGSRQPQHF
>TRBV6-1|TRBJ1-2|-|-
TGTGCCAGCGCGGGCAGTCGACTCTATGGCTACACCTTC
CASAGSRLYGYTF
>TRBV5-1|TRBJ2-1|-|-
TGCGCCAGCAGCTTTGTCGGGGGGCCCCACAATGAGCAGTTCTTC
CASSFVGGPHNEQFF
>TRBV7-2|TRBJ1-5|-|-
TGTGCCAGCAGCTTAGACTGGGGGGAAGGCAATCAGCCCCAGCATTTT
CASSLDWGEGNQPQHF
>TRBV4-1|TRBJ2-7|TRBD2|-
TGCGCCAGCAGCCGGGGGAGGGCCTCAGGCACCTACGAGCAGTACTTC
CASSRGRASGTYEQYF
>TRBV19|TRBJ1-5|-|once
TGTGCCAGTAGTATCAGCGGGGGAGGCCAGCCCCAGCATTTT
CASSISGGGQPQHF